Sequencing of this T cell receptor beta chain was carried out in a study of graft-versus-host responses after intestinal transplantation (dated by TCRdb to the early 2020s). For the study in its entirety: The transplants that recipients got were multivisceral, liver-intestinal, or isolated intestinal. All recipients received anti-thymocyte globulin induction followed by maintenance tacrolimus and steroids for around 3 years. Graft-versus-host and host-versus-graft alloreactive T cell clones were tracked in the graft, circulation and bone marrow after intestinal transplantation using bulk TCR-beta CDR3 sequencing. Alloreactive clones were identified by sequencing pre-transplant mixed lymphocyte reaction products and comparing them with unstimulated pre-transplant donor and recipient T cells. Of the approximately 25 intestinal transplant recipients enrolled in the cohort, one of whom was a retransplant, 3 patients without pretransplant specimens were excluded. A peak of at least 4% donor T cells among recipient peripheral blood mononuclear cells was the definition used for donor T cell macrochimerism. Instead of going to the commercial service, samples from a few later patients were sequenced in-house on an Illumina MiSeq and processed with MiXCR. Overall study outcomes, separate from this receptor: Conclusions were limited by the relatively low number and heterogeneity of intestinal transplant patients. Early after transplant, peak levels of circulating GvH clones were associated with declines in HvG clones. GvH clones were found in recipient bone marrow, and some of the GvH clones appeared earlier in ileal mucosa or blood, which is consistent with an intestinal mucosal origin. High GvH to HvG T cell clonal ratios were observed in the allografts of patients with donor T cell macrochimerism.

About this clone itself: The antigen it recognizes is unknown. Base qualities were left out, and no much larger clone turns up one base away.

In the germline V gene, CDR1 corresponds to MNHNS and CDR2 to SASEGT. V and J lose 3 bases and 3 bases, and a span of 12 bases separates them. Inclusive of the bounding cysteine and phenylalanine, the CDR3 is 14 residues long. Here the CDR3 DNA is all that survives: 42 bases in frame from base 1. Libraries were constructed by the immunoSEQ multiplex PCR assay. For most patients, genomic DNA was isolated with the Qiagen DNeasy Blood and Tissue Kit and shipped frozen to Adaptive Biotechnologies for TCR sequencing. For most patients, genomic DNA was subjected to high-throughput TCR-beta CDR3 sequencing by Adaptive Biotechnologies. The authors' analysis ran thus. TCR sequencing data for approximately 19 patients were retrieved from Adaptive's ImmunoSEQ software; three other patients were processed with MiXCR and VDJtools. CD4 versus CD8 sorting errors were corrected by removing sequences found in both subsets at a frequency ratio below 5:1. CDR3 nucleotide sequences shared by donor and recipient were removed because the origin of these sequences could not be assigned. Alloreactive clones required at least 2-fold expansion over unstimulated cells and minimum CFSE-low frequency of 0.002% (template counts) or 0.001% (read counts). Mappable clones were those detected in sequenced pre-transplant spleen, lymph node, or MLR CFSE-low populations of the donor or recipient. Cumulative frequency of alloreactive clones was calculated as a percentage of all sequences weighted by copy number. As stored in TCRdb, this immuneACCESS dataset retains in-frame rearrangements with V and J assigned. A fraction of the clones does not appear; measured against another copy, unresolved V genes explain less than half of the discrepancy, and the remainder lacks a known reason. V and J calls and clone size follow that table, whereas D and trimming were derived from the DNA. The sample table lists 70,000 to 80,000 clones, 80% to 95% of them with a count of one. About 1.3% of the sample is in the top ten clones.

The sample's time point, from its label and the paper: cells obtained before transplantation from donor or recipient. CD3+CD4+ and CD3+CD8+ populations were FACS-sorted from unstimulated pre-transplant donor and recipient cells taken from spleen or lymph nodes. The TCR originated in a human donor who received an intestinal transplant. This specimen consisted of unstimulated CD8+ T cells sorted from spleen or lymph node cells, obtained before intestinal transplant. Recombination connected TRBV6-1 to TRBJ2-7; no D gene can be assigned with confidence. The CDR3 has the sequence CASSDGQADYEQYF. The nucleotides are TGTGCCAGCAGTGATGGGCAGGCCGACTACGAGCAGTACTTC.